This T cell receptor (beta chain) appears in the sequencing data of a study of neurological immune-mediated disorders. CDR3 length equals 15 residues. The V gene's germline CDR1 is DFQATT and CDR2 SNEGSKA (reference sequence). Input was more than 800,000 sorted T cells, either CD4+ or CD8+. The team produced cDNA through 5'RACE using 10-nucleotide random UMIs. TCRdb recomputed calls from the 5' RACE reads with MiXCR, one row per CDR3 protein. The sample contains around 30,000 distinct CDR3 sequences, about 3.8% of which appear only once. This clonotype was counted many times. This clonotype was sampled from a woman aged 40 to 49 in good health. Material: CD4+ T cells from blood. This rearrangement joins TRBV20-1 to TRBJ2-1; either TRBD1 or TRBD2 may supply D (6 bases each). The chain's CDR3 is CGGKGGSSSYNEQFF. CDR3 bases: TGCGGGGGAAAAGGGGGGAGTAGCTCCTACAATGAGCAGTTCTTC.